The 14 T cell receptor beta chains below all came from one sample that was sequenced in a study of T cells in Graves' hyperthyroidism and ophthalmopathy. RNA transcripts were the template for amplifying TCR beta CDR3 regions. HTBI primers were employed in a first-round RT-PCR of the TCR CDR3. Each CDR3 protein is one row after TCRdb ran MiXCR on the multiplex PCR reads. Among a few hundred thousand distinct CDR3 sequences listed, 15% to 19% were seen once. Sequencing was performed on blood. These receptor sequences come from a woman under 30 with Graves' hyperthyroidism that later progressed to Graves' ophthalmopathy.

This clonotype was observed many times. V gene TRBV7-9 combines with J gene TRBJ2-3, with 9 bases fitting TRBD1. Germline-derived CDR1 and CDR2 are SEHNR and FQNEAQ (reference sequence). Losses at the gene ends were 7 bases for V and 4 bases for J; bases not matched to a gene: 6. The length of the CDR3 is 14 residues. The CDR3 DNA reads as TGTGCCAGCATCTACAGGGGGCCGGCAGATACGCAGTATTTT. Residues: CASIYRGPADTQYF.

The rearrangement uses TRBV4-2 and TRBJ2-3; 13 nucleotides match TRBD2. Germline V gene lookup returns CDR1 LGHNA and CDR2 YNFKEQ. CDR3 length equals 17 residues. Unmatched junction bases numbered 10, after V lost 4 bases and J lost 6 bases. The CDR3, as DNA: TGTGCCAGCAGCCCGGAACTAGCGGGAGGGGAGGAGGATACGCAGTATTTT. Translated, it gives CASSPELAGGEEDTQYF.

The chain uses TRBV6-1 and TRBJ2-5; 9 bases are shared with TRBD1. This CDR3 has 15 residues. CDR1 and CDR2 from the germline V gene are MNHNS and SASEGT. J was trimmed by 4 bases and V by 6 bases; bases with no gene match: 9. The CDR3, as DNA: TGTGCCAGCAGCCAGGACAGGGGTTCTAGAGAGACCCAGTACTTC. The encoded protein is CASSQDRGSRETQYF.

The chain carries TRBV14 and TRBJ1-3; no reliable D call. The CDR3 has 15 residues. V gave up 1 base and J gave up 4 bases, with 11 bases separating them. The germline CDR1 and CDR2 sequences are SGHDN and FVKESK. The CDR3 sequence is CASSQGRGQGNTIYF. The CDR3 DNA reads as TGTGCCAGCAGCCAAGGTCGGGGTCAGGGAAACACCATATATTTT.

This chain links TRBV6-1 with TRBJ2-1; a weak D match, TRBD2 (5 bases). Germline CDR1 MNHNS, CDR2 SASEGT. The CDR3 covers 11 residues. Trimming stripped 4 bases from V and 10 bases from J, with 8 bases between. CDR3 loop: CASSGELEQFF. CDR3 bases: TGTGCCAGCAGTGGGGAGTTGGAGCAGTTCTTC.

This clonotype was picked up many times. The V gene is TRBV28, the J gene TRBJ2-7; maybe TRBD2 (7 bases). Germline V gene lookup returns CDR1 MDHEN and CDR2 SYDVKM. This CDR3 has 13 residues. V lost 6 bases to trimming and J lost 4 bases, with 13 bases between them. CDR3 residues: CASSFGGPYEQYF. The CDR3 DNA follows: TGTGCCAGCAGCTTCGGGGGGCCGTACGAGCAGTACTTC.

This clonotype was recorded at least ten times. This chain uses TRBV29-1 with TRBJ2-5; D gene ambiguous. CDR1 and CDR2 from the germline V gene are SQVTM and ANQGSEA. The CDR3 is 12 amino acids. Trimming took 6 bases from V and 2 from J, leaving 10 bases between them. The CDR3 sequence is CSVRGRQETQYF. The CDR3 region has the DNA TGCAGCGTCCGCGGTCGTCAAGAGACCCAGTACTTC.

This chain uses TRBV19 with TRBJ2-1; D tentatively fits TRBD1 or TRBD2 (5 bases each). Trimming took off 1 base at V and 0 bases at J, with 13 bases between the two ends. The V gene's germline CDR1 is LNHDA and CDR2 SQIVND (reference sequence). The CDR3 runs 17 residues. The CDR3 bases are TGTGCCAGTAGTATAGTGGGACGCCAGAGCTCCTACAATGAGCAGTTCTTC. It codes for CASSIVGRQSSYNEQFF.

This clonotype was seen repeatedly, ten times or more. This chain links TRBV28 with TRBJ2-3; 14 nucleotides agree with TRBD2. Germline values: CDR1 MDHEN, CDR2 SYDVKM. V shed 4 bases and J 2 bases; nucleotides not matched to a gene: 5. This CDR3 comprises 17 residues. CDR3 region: CASSSGTSGRATDTQYF. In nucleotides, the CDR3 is TGTGCCAGCAGTTCCGGGACTAGCGGGAGAGCCACAGATACGCAGTATTTT.

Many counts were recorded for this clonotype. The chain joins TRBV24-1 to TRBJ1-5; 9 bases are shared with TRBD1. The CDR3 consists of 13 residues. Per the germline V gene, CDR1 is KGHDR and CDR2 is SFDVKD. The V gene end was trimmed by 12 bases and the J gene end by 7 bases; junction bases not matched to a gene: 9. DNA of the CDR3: TGTGCCGTGTCCACAGGGGGCGACCAGCCCCAGCATTTT. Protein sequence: CAVSTGGDQPQHF.

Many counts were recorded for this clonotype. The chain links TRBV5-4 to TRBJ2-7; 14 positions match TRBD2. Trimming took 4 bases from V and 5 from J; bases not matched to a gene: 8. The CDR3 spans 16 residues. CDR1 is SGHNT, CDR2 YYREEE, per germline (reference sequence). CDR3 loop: CASSPGRGLAGDEQYF. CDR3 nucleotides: TGTGCCAGCAGCCCGGGGAGGGGACTAGCGGGAGACGAGCAGTACTTC.

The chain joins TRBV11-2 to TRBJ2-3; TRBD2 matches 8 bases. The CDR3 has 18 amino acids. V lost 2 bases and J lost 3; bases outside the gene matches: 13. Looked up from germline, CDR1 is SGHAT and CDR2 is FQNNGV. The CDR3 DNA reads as TGTGCCAGCAGCTTACCGACAATTAGCGGGGAGCGGACAGATACGCAGTATTTT. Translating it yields CASSLPTISGERTDTQYF.

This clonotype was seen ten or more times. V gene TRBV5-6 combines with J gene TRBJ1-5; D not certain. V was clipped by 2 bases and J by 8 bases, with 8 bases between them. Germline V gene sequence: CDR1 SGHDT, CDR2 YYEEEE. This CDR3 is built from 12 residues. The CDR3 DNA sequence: TGTGCCAGCAGCTTCGGTGCTAAGCCCCAGCATTTT. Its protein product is CASSFGAKPQHF.

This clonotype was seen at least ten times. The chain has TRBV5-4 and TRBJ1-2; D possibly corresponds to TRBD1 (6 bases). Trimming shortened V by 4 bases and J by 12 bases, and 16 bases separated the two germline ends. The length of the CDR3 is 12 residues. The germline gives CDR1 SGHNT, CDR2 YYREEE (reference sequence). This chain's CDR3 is CASSLPGGQHTF. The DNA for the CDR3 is TGTGCCAGCAGCCTACCCGGCGGACAGCACACCTTC.